This T cell receptor (beta chain) was obtained from a study of CD8+ T cells in alopecia areata. Study as a whole: Severity scoring for treated patients was based on the percentage of affected scalp area.

This CDR3 is built from 13 residues. V was clipped by 3 bases and J by 4 bases, with 9 bases between them. CDR1 and CDR2 from the germline V gene are LNHDA and SQIVND (reference sequence). RNA extraction was followed by reverse transcription into cDNA, which acted as the sequencing template. The data were produced by immunoSEQ multiplex PCR, yet TCRdb's version contains in-frame clones alone and is incomplete. The repertoire holds approximately 100,000 clones, with about three fifths as singletons. Notes on the study in general: Scalp clonality and expanded CD8+ clones among the top 100 fell significantly with tofacitinib.

Treatment given: oral pan-JAK inhibitor, 5-10 mg twice daily. A remark on this clone: What it binds is unknown.

V usage is TRBV19 and J usage is TRBJ1-1, with unresolved D. This TCR was sampled from a human donor with alopecia areata. Sequenced here: CD8+ T cells sorted from blood, sampled around week 55, from a patient treated with tofacitinib. The CDR3 DNA sequence: TGTGCCAGTAGTATTGGGGTAAGCACTGAAGCTTTCTTT. This sequence encodes CASSIGVSTEAFF.